This TCR beta chain was recovered during a study of control samples from healthy donors and cancer patients. The V end was cut by 2 bases, the J end by 5 bases, with 11 bases between. Looked up from germline, CDR1 is SGHTS and CDR2 is YDEGEE. This CDR3 has 14 amino acids. The count of this clone is one. Clones were read by immunoSEQ multiplex PCR, and TCRdb kept only the in-frame ones, dropping some. The table includes tens of thousands of clones, about 79% detected once. This TCR was recovered from a man in his 60s with head and neck cancer. Source material: PBMCs. V gene TRBV5-8 combines with J gene TRBJ1-5; D call uncertain. The CDR3 sequence: CASSFISKDQPQHF. The CDR3 DNA reads TGTGCCAGCAGCTTTATCAGTAAAGATCAGCCCCAGCATTTT.